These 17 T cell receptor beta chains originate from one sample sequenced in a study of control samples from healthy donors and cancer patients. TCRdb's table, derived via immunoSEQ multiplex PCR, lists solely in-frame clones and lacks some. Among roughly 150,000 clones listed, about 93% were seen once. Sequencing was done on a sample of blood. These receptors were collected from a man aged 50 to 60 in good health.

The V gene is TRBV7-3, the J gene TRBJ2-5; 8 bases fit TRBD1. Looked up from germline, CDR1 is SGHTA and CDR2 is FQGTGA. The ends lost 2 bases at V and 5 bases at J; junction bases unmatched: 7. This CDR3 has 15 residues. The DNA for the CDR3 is TGTGCCAGCAGCTTAGCGGCAGGGGGCAGGGAGACCCAGTACTTC. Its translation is CASSLAAGGRETQYF.

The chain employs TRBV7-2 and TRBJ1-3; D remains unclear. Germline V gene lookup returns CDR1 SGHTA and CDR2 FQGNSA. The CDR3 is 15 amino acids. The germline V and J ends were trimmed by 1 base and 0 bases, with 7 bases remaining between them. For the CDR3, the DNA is TGTGCCAGCAGCTTAGTGGGAAGCTCTGGAAACACCATATATTTT. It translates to CASSLVGSSGNTIYF.

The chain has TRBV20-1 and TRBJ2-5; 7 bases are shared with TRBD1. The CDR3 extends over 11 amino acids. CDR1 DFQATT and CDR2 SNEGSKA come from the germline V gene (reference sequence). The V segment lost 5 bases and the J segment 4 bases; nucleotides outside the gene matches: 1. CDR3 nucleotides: TGCAGTGCTTGGGACAGAGAGACCCAGTACTTC. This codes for CSAWDRETQYF.

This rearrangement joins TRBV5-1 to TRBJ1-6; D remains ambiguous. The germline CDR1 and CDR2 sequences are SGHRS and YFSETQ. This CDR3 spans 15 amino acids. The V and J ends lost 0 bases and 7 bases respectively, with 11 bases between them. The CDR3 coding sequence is TGCGCCAGCAGCTTGGCTGGGGTGGAGAATTCACCCCTCCACTTT. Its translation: CASSLAGVENSPLHF.

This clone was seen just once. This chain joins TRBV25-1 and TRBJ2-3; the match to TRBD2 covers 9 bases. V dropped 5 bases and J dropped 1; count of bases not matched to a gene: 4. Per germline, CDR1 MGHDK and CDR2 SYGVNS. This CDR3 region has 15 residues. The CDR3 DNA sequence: TGTGCCAGCAGTCCTCCTAGCGGGGGCACAGATACGCAGTATTTT. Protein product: CASSPPSGGTDTQYF.

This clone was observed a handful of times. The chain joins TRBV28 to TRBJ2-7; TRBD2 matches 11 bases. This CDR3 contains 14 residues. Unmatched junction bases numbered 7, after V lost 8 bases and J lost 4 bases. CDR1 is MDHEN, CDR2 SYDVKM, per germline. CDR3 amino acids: CASGRTSGRYEQYF. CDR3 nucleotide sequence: TGTGCCAGCGGTCGAACTAGCGGGAGATACGAGCAGTACTTC.

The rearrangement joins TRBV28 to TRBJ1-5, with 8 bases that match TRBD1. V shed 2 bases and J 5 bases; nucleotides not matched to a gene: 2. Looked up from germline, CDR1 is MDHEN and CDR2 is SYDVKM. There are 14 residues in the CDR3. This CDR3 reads CASSLPGGYQPQHF. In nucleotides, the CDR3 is TGTGCCAGCAGTTTACCAGGGGGCTATCAGCCCCAGCATTTT.

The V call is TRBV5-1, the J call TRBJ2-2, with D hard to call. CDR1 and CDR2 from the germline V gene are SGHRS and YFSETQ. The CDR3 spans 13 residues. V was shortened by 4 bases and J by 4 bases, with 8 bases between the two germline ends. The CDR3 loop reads CASSLKGTGELFF. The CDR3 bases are TGCGCCAGCAGCCTGAAGGGCACCGGGGAGCTGTTTTTT.

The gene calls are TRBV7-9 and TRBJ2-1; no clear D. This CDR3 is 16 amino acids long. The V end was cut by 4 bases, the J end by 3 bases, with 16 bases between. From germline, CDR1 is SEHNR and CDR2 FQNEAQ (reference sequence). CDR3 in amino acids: CASSSLKPTGYNEQFF. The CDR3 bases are TGTGCCAGCAGCTCCCTAAAACCGACTGGCTACAATGAGCAGTTCTTC.

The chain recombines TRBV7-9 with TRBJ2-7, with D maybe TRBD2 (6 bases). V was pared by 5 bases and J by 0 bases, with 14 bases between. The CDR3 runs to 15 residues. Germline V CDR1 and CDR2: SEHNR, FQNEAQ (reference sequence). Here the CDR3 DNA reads TGTGCCAGCAGCGAAAGCGGGCGACTCTCCTACGAGCAGTACTTC. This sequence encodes CASSESGRLSYEQYF.

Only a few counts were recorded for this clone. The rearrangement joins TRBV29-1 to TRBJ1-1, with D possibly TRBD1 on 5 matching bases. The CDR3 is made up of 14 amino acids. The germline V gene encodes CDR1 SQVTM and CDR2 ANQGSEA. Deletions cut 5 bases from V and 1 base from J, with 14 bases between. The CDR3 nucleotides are TGCAGCGTTCAGGGCGTCTGGAGGAACACTGAAGCTTTCTTT. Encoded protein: CSVQGVWRNTEAFF.

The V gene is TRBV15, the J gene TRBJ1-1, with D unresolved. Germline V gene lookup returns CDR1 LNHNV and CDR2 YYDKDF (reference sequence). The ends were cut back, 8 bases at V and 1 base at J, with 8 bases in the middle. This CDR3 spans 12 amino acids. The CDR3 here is CATSPANTEAFF. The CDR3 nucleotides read TGTGCCACCTCCCCGGCGAACACTGAAGCTTTCTTT.

CDR3 coding DNA: TGTGCCAGCAGTAGGGAGGCGAACACCGGGGAGCTGTTTTTT. It encodes CASSREANTGELFF. The genes are TRBV2 and TRBJ2-2, with D perhaps TRBD2 (6 bases). Trimming removed 5 bases from V and 0 bases from J, with 7 bases in between. The CDR3 length is 14 residues. Germline CDR1 and CDR2: SNHLY and FYNNEI.

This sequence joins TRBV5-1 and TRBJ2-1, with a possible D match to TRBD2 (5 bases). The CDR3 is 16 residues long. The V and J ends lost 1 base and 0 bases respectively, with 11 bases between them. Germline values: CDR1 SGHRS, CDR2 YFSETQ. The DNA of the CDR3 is TGCGCCAGCAGCTTGACGAGCGGTAACTCCTACAATGAGCAGTTCTTC. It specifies CASSLTSGNSYNEQFF.

The CDR3: CASSQEFEGAADTQYF. CDR3 DNA sequence: TGCGCCAGCAGCCAAGAGTTCGAGGGAGCGGCAGATACGCAGTATTTT. This chain links TRBV4-1 with TRBJ2-3; D might be TRBD2 (5 bases). Germline assignment: CDR1 MGHRA and CDR2 YSYEKL. V was clipped by 0 bases and J by 4 bases, with 14 bases between them. This CDR3 has 16 residues.

CDR3 nucleotide sequence: TGTGCCAGCAGCCCGGACAGGGAAGGAAACACCATATATTTT. Amino acids: CASSPDREGNTIYF. This sequence joins TRBV5-4 and TRBJ1-3; TRBD1 agrees at 8 bases. Germline assignment: CDR1 SGHNT and CDR2 YYREEE (reference sequence). This CDR3 comprises 14 residues. Trimming removed 4 bases from V and 4 bases from J; junction bases left unmatched: 4.

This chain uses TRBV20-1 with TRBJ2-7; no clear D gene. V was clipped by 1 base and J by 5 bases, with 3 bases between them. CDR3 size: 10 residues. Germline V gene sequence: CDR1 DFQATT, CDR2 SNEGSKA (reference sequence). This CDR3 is CSARVDEQYF. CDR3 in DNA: TGCAGTGCTAGAGTGGACGAGCAGTACTTC.